A single sample is the source of the 26 T cell receptor beta chains below, sequenced in a study of blood T cells in healthy people across ages. Then a second PCR, running about 6 to 11 cycles, was carried out with a sample-barcoded 5' primer and a J-beta primer mix. TCRdb itself ran the 5' RACE reads through MiXCR, one entry per CDR3 protein. The table shows 1.5 million to 2 million distinct CDR3 sequences, with around 50% occurring only once. The source material was blood. The receptors derive from a middle-aged woman in good health.

The J gene is TRBJ1-2, the V gene TRBV6-6; possible D gene TRBD1, 6 bases. The CDR3 loop spans 15 amino acids. V shed 8 bases and J shed 1 base, with 17 bases lying between them. CDR1 is MNHNY, CDR2 SVGAGI, per germline (reference sequence). CDR3 in DNA: TGTGCCAGCCGGGACACCGAGACCATTAACTATGGCTACACCTTC. Translation gives CASRDTETINYGYTF.

J is TRBJ2-3 and V is TRBV7-2; D possibly corresponds to TRBD2 (5 bases). The germline CDR1 and CDR2 sequences are SGHTA and FQGNSA. This CDR3 has 14 amino acids. Trimming took 3 bases from V and 2 from J, leaving 9 bases between them. CDR3 coding DNA: TGTGCCAGCAGCTTCGAGCGGTCCACAGATACGCAGTATTTT. Protein: CASSFERSTDTQYF.

This chain's CDR3 is CASSRGAQQETQYF. In nucleotides, the CDR3 is TGCGCCAGCAGCCGGGGGGCACAGCAAGAGACCCAGTACTTC. The chain combines TRBV5-1 with TRBJ2-5, with a weak D call TRBD2 (7 bases). The V gene's germline CDR1 is SGHRS and CDR2 YFSETQ. The V end was cut by 4 bases, the J end by 2 bases, with 12 bases between. This CDR3 comprises 14 residues.

As concerns this clonotype: At one end the junction does not follow the germline gene, possibly because of a read error. V is TRBV5-1 and J is TRBJ2-6, with a tentative D call TRBD1 (5 bases). Germline CDR1 and CDR2: SGHRS and YFSETQ. The CDR3 totals 16 residues. The CDR3 region is CASSLDPPSGANVPTF. CDR3 nucleotide sequence: TGCGCCAGCAGCTTGGATCCACCTTCTGGGGCCAACGTCCCGACTTTC. The full variable domain, its missing parts supplied by reference TRBV5-1 and TRBJ2-6, is KAGVTQTPRYLIKTRGQQVTLSCSPISGHRSVSWYQQTPGQGLQFLFEYFSETQRNKGNFPGRFSGRQFSNSRSEMNVSTLELGDSALYLCASSLDPPSGANVPTFGAGSRLTVL.

The chain couples TRBV12-3 or TRBV12-4 to TRBJ2-2; 12 bases map to TRBD2. The CDR3 is 16 residues long. The J segment lost 7 bases and the V segment lost 4 bases, leaving 7 bases of the junction unmatched. The CDR3 region has the DNA TGTGCCAGCAGTTCCACTAGCGGGGGGCCCCTCGGGGAGCTGTTTTTT. The encoded protein is CASSSTSGGPLGELFF.

This chain connects TRBV20-1 to TRBJ2-5; D is perhaps TRBD1 or TRBD2 (5 bases each). V was cut by 6 bases and J by 1 base, with 18 bases left in between. The CDR3 covers 15 residues. Per germline, CDR1 DFQATT and CDR2 SNEGSKA (reference sequence). The CDR3 protein is CSAPTGWGFQETQYF. CDR3 DNA: TGCAGTGCCCCCACGGGGTGGGGGTTCCAAGAGACCCAGTACTTC.

This clonotype was seen more than once but under ten times. The rearrangement links TRBV10-3 to TRBJ1-2, with TRBD1 matching over 7 bases. The junction had 4 bases not matched to a gene; V was cut back by 6 bases and J by 6 bases. The CDR3 runs 12 residues. The germline V gene encodes CDR1 ENHRY and CDR2 SYGVKD. CDR3 in DNA: TGTGCCATCAGGGAAGACAGGGATGGCTACACCTTC. It specifies CAIREDRDGYTF.

As to this clonotype: The junction shows a germline mismatch at one end, possibly a read error. The chain couples TRBV18 to TRBJ2-1; D might be TRBD1 (6 bases). Near its end, the DNA agrees better with TRBJ2-7, so the J call may be wrong. This CDR3 has 16 residues. Germline V CDR1 and CDR2: KGHSH, LQKENI. The CDR3 nucleotides read TGTGCCAGCTCGCCACTAGGACAGTCCTCCTACAATGAGCAGTACTTC. This gives the protein CASSPLGQSSYNEQYF.

The chain uses TRBV12-3 or TRBV12-4 and TRBJ2-5; TRBD2 is a possible D gene (6 bases). The V and J ends lost 8 bases and 5 bases respectively, with 15 bases between them. CDR3 length: 13 residues. The CDR3 nucleotides read TGTGCCAGCGTCGCGCGGGGTATGGAGACCCAGTACTTC. It yields the protein CASVARGMETQYF.

In this sample, this clonotype turned up many times. This chain's CDR3 is CASSPGNSQGQETQYF. The CDR3 region has the DNA TGTGCCAGCAGCCCGGGCAACTCTCAGGGACAAGAGACCCAGTACTTC. The chain combines TRBV4-2 with TRBJ2-5; D perhaps matches TRBD1 (5 bases). From germline, CDR1 is LGHNA and CDR2 YNFKEQ. Between the trimmed V and J ends, which lost 4 bases and 2 bases, there was a span of 17 bases. The CDR3 sequence is 16 residues long.

The rearrangement links TRBV5-1 to TRBJ2-5; 8 positions agree with TRBD2. This CDR3 region has 16 residues. The V segment lost 1 base and the J segment 0 bases; nucleotides outside the gene matches: 5. CDR1 and CDR2 (germline): SGHRS, YFSETQ. CDR3 sequence (DNA): TGCGCCAGCAGCTTGCCAGGCGGGGGGTACCAAGAGACCCAGTACTTC. Translated, it gives CASSLPGGGYQETQYF.

As regards this clonotype: A read error may produce the germline difference seen at one junction end. The chain joins TRBV3-1 to TRBJ2-2; 11 bases match TRBD2. The CDR3 is made up of 16 amino acids. Germline V gives CDR1 LGHDT, CDR2 YNNKEL (reference sequence). The CDR3 DNA sequence: TGTGCCAGCAGCCCGGGACTAGCGGCGAACATCGGGGAGCTGTTTTTT. Protein: CASSPGLAANIGELFF.

V is TRBV5-5 and J is TRBJ2-7; tentatively, D is TRBD1 (6 bases). The CDR3 sequence is 16 residues long. V lost 4 bases, J lost 10 bases, and 27 bases lay in between. The V gene's germline CDR1 is SGHKS and CDR2 YYEKEE (reference sequence). The CDR3 spells CASSVKGVSTPWAQYF. As DNA, the CDR3 is TGTGCCAGCAGCGTGAAGGGGGTCTCTACCCCCTGGGCCCAGTACTTC.

The chain has TRBV7-8 and TRBJ2-1; 14 bases align to TRBD2. This CDR3 is 17 amino acids long. V lost 5 bases and J lost 7; bases outside the gene matches: 10. The germline CDR1 and CDR2 sequences are SGHVS and FQNEAQ. The CDR3 sequence is CASSARLAGGTGNEQFF. The CDR3 bases are TGTGCCAGCAGCGCTCGACTAGCGGGGGGGACGGGGAATGAGCAGTTCTTC.

This clonotype was found a few times. The J gene is TRBJ2-7, the V gene TRBV2, with D possibly TRBD1 on 6 matching bases. Germline CDR1 and CDR2: SNHLY and FYNNEI. The CDR3 spans 15 residues. The V end lost 9 bases, the J end lost 2 bases, and 20 bases lay between the germline ends. CDR3 DNA: TGTGCCAGGACCCAAAACCGGGACACCCCCTACGAGCAGTACTTC. Residues: CARTQNRDTPYEQYF.

The chain carries TRBV6-5 and TRBJ1-2, with D perhaps matching TRBD1 (5 bases). Germline lookup yields CDR1 MNHEY and CDR2 SVGAGI. The CDR3 totals 14 residues. Trimming pared 5 bases from V and 6 bases from J, leaving 16 bases between. This chain's CDR3 is CASSRGRGIDGYTF. The CDR3 DNA is TGTGCCAGCAGTAGGGGACGGGGGATCGATGGCTACACCTTC.

This clonotype has a handful of counts. The V and J genes are TRBV5-1 and TRBJ2-3; D assignment may be TRBD1 or TRBD2 (5 bases each). The CDR3 covers 12 residues. Germline CDR1 and CDR2: SGHRS and YFSETQ. Trimming pared 4 bases from V and 12 bases from J, leaving 15 bases between. CDR3 nucleotide sequence: TGCGCCAGCAGCCTAGGGACGGCGGGCCAGTATTTT. Amino acid sequence: CASSLGTAGQYF. The whole variable domain, filled in from reference TRBV5-1 and TRBJ2-3, reads KAGVTQTPRYLIKTRGQQVTLSCSPISGHRSVSWYQQTPGQGLQFLFEYFSETQRNKGNFPGRFSGRQFSNSRSEMNVSTLELGDSALYLCASSLGTAGQYFGPGTRLTVL.

The chain carries TRBV13 and TRBJ2-3, with D tentatively TRBD2 (6 bases). CDR3 length equals 16 residues. V lost 3 bases to trimming and J lost 2 bases, with 15 bases between them. CDR1 is PRHDT, CDR2 FYEKMQ, per germline (reference sequence). DNA for the CDR3: TGTGCCAGCAGCTTTTCCGGGACTCGAAACACAGATACGCAGTATTTT. It yields the protein CASSFSGTRNTDTQYF.

This clonotype has a handful of counts. J is TRBJ2-3 and V is TRBV7-6, with D perhaps TRBD2 (5 bases). Germline-derived CDR1 and CDR2 are SGHVS and FNYEAQ. V was cut by 5 bases and J by 5 bases, with 11 bases left in between. The CDR3 totals 13 residues. The CDR3 region is CASSHAAGDTQYF. CDR3 DNA sequence: TGTGCCAGCAGCCACGCTGCGGGAGATACGCAGTATTTT.

This chain connects TRBV7-9 to TRBJ2-3, with D perhaps TRBD2 (6 bases). The ends were cut back, 3 bases at V and 5 bases at J, with 15 bases in the middle. Germline assignment: CDR1 SEHNR and CDR2 FQNEAQ (reference sequence). The CDR3 runs to 15 residues. This CDR3 reads CASSFYGTLQDTQYF. In DNA form, the CDR3 reads TGTGCCAGCAGCTTTTATGGGACTCTTCAAGATACGCAGTATTTT.

This sequence joins TRBV21-1 and TRBJ1-5. TRBV21-1 is given as a pseudogene. The CDR3 contains 17 residues. CDR3 amino acids: CASSKVRARRSDQPQHF. The CDR3 DNA reads as TGTGCCAGCAGCAAAGTTCGTGCCAGACGTTCGGATCAGCCCCAGCATTTT.

For the CDR3, the DNA is TGTGCCCTCAGGGGGTCGGGGGGCAATGAGCAGTTCTTC. This gives the protein CALRGSGGNEQFF. The chain recombines TRBV7-2 with TRBJ2-1; D is possibly TRBD1 or TRBD2 (7 bases each). Germline CDR1 reads SGHTA; CDR2 reads FQGNSA. The CDR3 has 13 amino acids. V lost 11 bases to trimming and J lost 6 bases, with 17 bases between them.

In its sample, this clonotype was seen a few times. The V gene is TRBV9, the J gene TRBJ2-3; D is uncertain. Germline CDR1 reads SGDLS; CDR2 reads YYNGEE. The CDR3 extends over 16 amino acids. V was trimmed by 3 bases and J by 0 bases, leaving 14 bases between them. This CDR3 is CASSGSGGVSTDTQYF. DNA for the CDR3: TGTGCCAGCAGCGGGAGTGGTGGGGTTAGCACAGATACGCAGTATTTT.

This clonotype was seen at least ten times. The rearrangement links TRBV4-3 to TRBJ1-6; a weak D match, TRBD1 (6 bases). The CDR3 loop spans 17 amino acids. V was cut by 1 base and J by 7 bases, with 17 bases left in between. The germline V gene has CDR1 LGHNA and CDR2 YSLEER. DNA for the CDR3: TGCGCCAGCAGCCAAGGGGGTTCAGGGGTTGGGAATTCACCCCTCCACTTT. It specifies CASSQGGSGVGNSPLHF.

The chain couples TRBV20-1 to TRBJ1-2, with TRBD1 matching 10 bases. Germline loops: CDR1 DFQATT, CDR2 SNEGSKA (reference sequence). V lost 6 bases, J lost 5 bases, and 9 bases stayed unmatched. The CDR3 is 14 amino acids. CDR3 protein: CSAQQDRGWYGYTF. The DNA of the CDR3 is TGCAGTGCGCAACAGGACAGGGGGTGGTATGGCTACACCTTC.

This sequence joins TRBV12-3 or TRBV12-4 and TRBJ1-2; D is unresolved. The V gene lost 5 bases and the J gene lost 0 bases, with 13 bases spanning the gap. There are 15 residues in the CDR3. This chain's CDR3 is CASSPSGRTNYGYTF. The CDR3 DNA reads TGTGCCAGCAGTCCTTCCGGACGGACTAACTATGGCTACACCTTC.